This T cell receptor beta chain appears in the sequencing data of a study of a mutant IDH1 vaccine in newly diagnosed glioma. Background on the study: Males made up roughly 62% and females roughly 40% of treated patients, whose mean age was approximately 43 years.

Of note for this clone: Its antigen remains unidentified.

TCRdb's table, derived via immunoSEQ multiplex PCR, lists solely in-frame clones and lacks some. The table includes about 24,000 clones, 70% to 85% detected once. Described time point: week 11, during vaccination. Vaccination used 300 ug of mutant IDH1 20-mer peptide per dose, with topical imiquimod. This CDR3 spans 16 amino acids. V gave up 8 bases and J gave up 7 bases; unmatched junction bases: 15. Germline assignment: CDR1 SNHLY and CDR2 FYNNEI. The chain has TRBV2 and TRBJ2-2; 8 nucleotides match TRBD1. The sequence derives from a middle-aged man with glioma. Sequenced material: PBMCs, taken from a glioma patient whose treatment included an IDH1 peptide vaccine. The CDR3 reads CASSSSRDRRLGELFF. The CDR3 DNA is TGTGCCAGCTCGTCTAGTAGGGACAGGAGACTCGGGGAGCTGTTTTTT.